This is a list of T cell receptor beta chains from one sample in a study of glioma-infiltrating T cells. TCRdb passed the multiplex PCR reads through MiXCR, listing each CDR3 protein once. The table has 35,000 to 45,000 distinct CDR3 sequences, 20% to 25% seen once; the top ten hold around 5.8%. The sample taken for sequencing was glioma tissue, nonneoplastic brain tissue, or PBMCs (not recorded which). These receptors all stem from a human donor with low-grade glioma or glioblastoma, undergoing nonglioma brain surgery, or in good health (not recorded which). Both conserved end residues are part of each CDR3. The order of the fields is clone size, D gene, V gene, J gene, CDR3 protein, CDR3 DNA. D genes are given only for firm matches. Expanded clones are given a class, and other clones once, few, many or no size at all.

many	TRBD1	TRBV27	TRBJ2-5	CASSLQGEQETQYF	TGTGCCAGCAGTTTGCAGGGGGAACAAGAGACCCAGTACTTC
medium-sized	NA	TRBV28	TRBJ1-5	CASSLTGNNQPQHF	TGTGCCAGCAGTCTCACAGGAAACAATCAGCCCCAGCATTTT
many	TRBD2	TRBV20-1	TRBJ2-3	CSAAGGTQYF	TGCAGTGCGGCGGGGGGTACGCAGTATTTT
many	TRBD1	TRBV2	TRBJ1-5	CASKGGRNQPQHF	TGTGCCAGCAAAGGGGGCCGGAATCAGCCCCAGCATTTT
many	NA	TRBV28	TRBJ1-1	CASSQTPNTEAFF	TGTGCCAGCAGTCAAACACCAAACACTGAAGCTTTCTTT
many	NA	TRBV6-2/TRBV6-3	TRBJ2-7	CASTRTSFGEQYF	TGTGCCAGCACTAGGACATCTTTCGGGGAGCAGTACTTC
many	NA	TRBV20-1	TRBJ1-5	CSATDGDQPQHF	TGCAGTGCCACCGACGGGGATCAGCCCCAGCATTTT
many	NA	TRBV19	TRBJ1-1	CASSIGEGNTEAFF	TGTGCCAGTAGTATAGGGGAGGGGAACACTGAAGCTTTCTTT
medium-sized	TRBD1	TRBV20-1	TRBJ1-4	CSAYTGDNEKLFF	TGCAGTGCCTATACAGGGGATAATGAAAAACTGTTTTTT
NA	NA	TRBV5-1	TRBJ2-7	CASSLLTGNYEQHF	TGCGCCAGCAGCTTGCTGACAGGAAACTACGAGCAGCACTTC
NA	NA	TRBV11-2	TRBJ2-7	CASSLSRSGVEQYF	TGTGCCAGCAGCTTGTCGCGGAGTGGGGTTGAGCAGTACTTC
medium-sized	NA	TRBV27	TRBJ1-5	CASSLWGSNQPQHF	TGTGCCAGCAGTTTATGGGGTAGCAATCAGCCCCAGCATTTT
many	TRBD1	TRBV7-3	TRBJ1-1	CASSTRGGAAEAFF	TGTGCCAGCAGCACACGAGGGGGCGCGGCTGAAGCTTTCTTT
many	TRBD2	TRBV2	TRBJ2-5	CASSEGLAGPQETQYF	TGTGCCAGCAGTGAGGGACTAGCGGGGCCCCAAGAGACCCAGTACTTC
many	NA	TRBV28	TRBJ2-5	CASKTQEVAQYF	TGTGCCAGCAAAACCCAAGAAGTGGCCCAGTACTTC
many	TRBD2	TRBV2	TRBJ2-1	CATLTSGSYNEQFF	TGTGCCACCCTAACTAGCGGCTCCTACAATGAGCAGTTCTTC
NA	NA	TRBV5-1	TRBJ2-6	CASSRGPSSGANVLTF	TGCGCCAGCAGCCGCGGACCGTCTTCTGGGGCCAACGTCCTGACTTTC
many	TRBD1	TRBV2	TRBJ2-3	CASLPWTGAIDTQYF	TGTGCCAGCCTCCCTTGGACAGGGGCGATAGATACGCAGTATTTT
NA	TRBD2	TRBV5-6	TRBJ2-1	CASSLLAGGNEQFF	TGTGCCAGCAGCTTACTAGCGGGAGGGAATGAGCAGTTCTTC
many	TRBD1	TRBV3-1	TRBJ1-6	CASSQQGDNSPLHF	TGTGCCAGCAGCCAACAGGGGGATAATTCACCCCTCCACTTT
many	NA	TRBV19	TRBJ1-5	CASSILPWSLDSNQPQHF	TGTGCCAGTAGTATCCTCCCGTGGAGTCTTGATAGCAATCAGCCCCAGCATTTT
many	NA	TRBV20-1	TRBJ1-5	CSANRLGDLSNQPQHF	TGCAGTGCTAACCGACTGGGGGACCTTAGCAATCAGCCCCAGCATTTT
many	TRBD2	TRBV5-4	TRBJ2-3	CASSAILAGADTQYF	TGTGCCAGCAGCGCTATACTAGCGGGGGCAGATACGCAGTATTTT
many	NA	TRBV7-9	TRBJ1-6	CASSYQESDNSPLHF	TGTGCCAGCAGCTATCAGGAGTCGGATAATTCACCCCTCCACTTT
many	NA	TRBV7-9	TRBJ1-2	CASSPPLDRPYGYTF	TGTGCCAGCAGCCCACCTCTTGACAGGCCCTATGGCTACACCTTC
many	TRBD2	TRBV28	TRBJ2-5	CASSLIAGGSETQYF	TGTGCCAGCAGTTTAATAGCGGGAGGGTCAGAGACCCAGTACTTC
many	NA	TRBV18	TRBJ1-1	CASSPRQDTEAFF	TGTGCCAGCTCACCCAGACAGGATACTGAAGCTTTCTTT
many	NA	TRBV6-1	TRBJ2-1	CASTHSYNEQFF	TGTGCCAGCACCCACTCCTACAATGAGCAGTTCTTC
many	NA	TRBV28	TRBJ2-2	CASSSDPMGTGELFF	TGTGCCAGCAGTTCAGACCCCATGGGAACCGGGGAGCTGTTTTTT
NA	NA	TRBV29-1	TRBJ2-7	CSVAGRYEQYF	TGCAGCGTTGCTGGGCGGTACGAGCAGTACTTC
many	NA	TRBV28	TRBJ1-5	CASTPQGGNQPQHF	TGTGCCAGCACTCCTCAGGGAGGCAATCAGCCCCAGCATTTT
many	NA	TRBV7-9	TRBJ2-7	CASSKDGAYEQYF	TGTGCCAGCAGCAAGGACGGGGCCTACGAGCAGTACTTC
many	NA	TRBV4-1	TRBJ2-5	CASSQDDSQETQYF	TGCGCCAGCAGCCAAGACGACAGCCAAGAGACCCAGTACTTC
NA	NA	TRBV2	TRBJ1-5	CVSSVDSRDQPQHF	TGTGTTAGCAGTGTCGACAGCCGAGATCAGCCCCAGCATTTT
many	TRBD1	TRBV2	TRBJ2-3	CASRNPGGSTDTQYF	TGTGCCAGCAGAAACCCAGGGGGTAGCACAGATACGCAGTATTTT
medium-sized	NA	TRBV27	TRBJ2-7	CASSLRVPYEQYF	TGTGCCAGCAGTTTAAGGGTACCCTACGAGCAGTACTTC
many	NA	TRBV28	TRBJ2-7	CASRWAAGSYEQYF	TGTGCCAGCAGATGGGCAGCAGGGTCCTACGAGCAGTACTTC
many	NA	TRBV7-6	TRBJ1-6	CATTGDRGSPLHF	TGTGCCACTACAGGCGATAGGGGTTCACCCCTCCACTTT
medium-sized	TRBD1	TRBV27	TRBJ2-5	CASSLTGIETQYF	TGTGCCAGCAGTTTGACAGGGATAGAGACCCAGTACTTC
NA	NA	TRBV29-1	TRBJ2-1	CSVDRESGNEQFF	TGCAGCGTTGATCGGGAGTCGGGCAATGAGCAGTTCTTC
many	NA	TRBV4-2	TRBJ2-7	CASSQVVRGASSYEQYF	TGTGCCAGCAGCCAAGTTGTTCGGGGGGCGAGCTCCTACGAGCAGTACTTC
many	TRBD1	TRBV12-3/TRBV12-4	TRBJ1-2	CASRPDRTGWNYGYTF	TGTGCCAGCAGACCTGACCGGACAGGGTGGAACTATGGCTACACCTTC
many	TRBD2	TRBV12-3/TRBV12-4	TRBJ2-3	CASSPAGPTDTQYF	TGTGCCAGCAGTCCAGCGGGGCCCACAGATACGCAGTATTTT
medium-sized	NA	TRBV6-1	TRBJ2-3	CASSALGTDTQYF	TGTGCCAGCAGTGCTCTAGGGACAGATACGCAGTATTTT
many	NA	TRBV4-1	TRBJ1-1	CASSQSQGGETTEAFF	TGCGCCAGCAGCCAGTCCCAGGGCGGGGAGACAACTGAAGCTTTCTTT
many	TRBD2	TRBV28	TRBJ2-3	CASSLLAGGRGDTQYF	TGTGCCAGCAGTTTACTAGCGGGGGGGCGAGGAGATACGCAGTATTTT
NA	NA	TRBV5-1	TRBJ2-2	CASSFSVTGELFF	TGCGCCAGCAGCTTTAGTGTCACCGGGGAGCTGTTTTTT
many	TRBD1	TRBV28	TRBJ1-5	CASSPSDRVLGQPQHF	TGTGCCAGCAGTCCGTCAGACAGGGTTCTGGGTCAGCCCCAGCATTTT
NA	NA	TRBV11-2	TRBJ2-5	CASSDWAEETQYF	TGTGCCAGCAGCGATTGGGCGGAAGAGACCCAGTACTTC
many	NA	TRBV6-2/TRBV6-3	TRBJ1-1	CASSYAGPTEAFF	TGTGCCAGCAGTTACGCAGGGCCCACTGAAGCTTTCTTT
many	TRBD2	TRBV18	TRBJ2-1	CASSASGSIYNEQFF	TGTGCCAGCTCCGCTAGCGGGAGCATCTACAATGAGCAGTTCTTC